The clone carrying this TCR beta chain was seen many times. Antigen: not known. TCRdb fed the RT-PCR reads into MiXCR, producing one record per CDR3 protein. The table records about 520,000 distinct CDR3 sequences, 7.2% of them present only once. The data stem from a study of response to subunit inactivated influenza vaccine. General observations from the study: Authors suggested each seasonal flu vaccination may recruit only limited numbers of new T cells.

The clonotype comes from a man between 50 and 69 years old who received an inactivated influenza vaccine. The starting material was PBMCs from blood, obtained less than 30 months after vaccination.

The CDR3 DNA follows: TGTGCCAGCAGTTTACGAGTGCAGGGGGCCGACAATGAGCAGTTCTTC. This codes for CASSLRVQGADNEQFF. The V call is TRBV12-3 or TRBV12-4, the J call TRBJ2-1, with 8 positions matching TRBD1. The CDR3 is 16 amino acids. The ends lost 2 bases at V and 5 bases at J; junction bases unmatched: 8.